This TCR beta chain stems from a study of PD-1 blockade in mismatch repair-deficient tumors. From germline, CDR1 is SGHNT and CDR2 YYREEE (reference sequence). CDR3 length equals 13 residues. V was clipped by 2 bases and J by 1 base, with 6 bases between them. Only in-frame clones appear in the TCRdb table, and some are missing; sequencing was by immunoSEQ multiplex PCR. The sample contains roughly 79,000 clones, 70% to 90% of which appear only once. V is TRBV5-4 and J is TRBJ1-1; TRBD1 might be the D (5 bases). The material sequenced was peripheral blood, taken 44 weeks after starting pembrolizumab. This receptor was obtained from an adult with mismatch repair-deficient cancer. The CDR3 spells CASSFDRNTEAFF. The CDR3 bases are TGTGCCAGCAGCTTCGACAGGAACACTGAAGCTTTCTTT.